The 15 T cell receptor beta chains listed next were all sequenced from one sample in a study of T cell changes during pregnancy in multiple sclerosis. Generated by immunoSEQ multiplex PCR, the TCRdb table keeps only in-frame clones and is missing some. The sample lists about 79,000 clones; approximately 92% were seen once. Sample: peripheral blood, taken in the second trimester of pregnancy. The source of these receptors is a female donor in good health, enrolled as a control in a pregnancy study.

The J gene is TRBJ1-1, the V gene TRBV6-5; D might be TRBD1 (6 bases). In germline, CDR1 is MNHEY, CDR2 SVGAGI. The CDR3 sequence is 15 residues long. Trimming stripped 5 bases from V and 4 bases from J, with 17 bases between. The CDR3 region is CASSPWTDLGTEAFF. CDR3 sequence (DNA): TGTGCCAGCAGTCCCTGGACAGACCTGGGCACTGAAGCTTTCTTT.

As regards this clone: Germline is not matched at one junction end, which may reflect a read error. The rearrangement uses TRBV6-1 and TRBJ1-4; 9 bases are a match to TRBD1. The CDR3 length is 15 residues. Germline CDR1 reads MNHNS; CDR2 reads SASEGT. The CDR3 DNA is TGTGCCAGCTGTGAGTCCGGGACAGGGATAGAAAAACTGTTTTTT. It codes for CASCESGTGIEKLFF.

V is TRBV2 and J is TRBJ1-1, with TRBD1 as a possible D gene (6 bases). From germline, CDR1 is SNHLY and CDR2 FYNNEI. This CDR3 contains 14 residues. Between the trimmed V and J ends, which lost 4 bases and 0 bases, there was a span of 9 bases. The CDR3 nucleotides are TGTGCCAGCAGTGGGACAGTCATGAACACTGAAGCTTTCTTT. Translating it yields CASSGTVMNTEAFF.

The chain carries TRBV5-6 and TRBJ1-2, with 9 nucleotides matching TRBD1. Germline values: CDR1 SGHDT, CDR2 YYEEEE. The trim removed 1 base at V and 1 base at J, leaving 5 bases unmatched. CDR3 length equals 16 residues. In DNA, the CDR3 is TGTGCCAGCAGCTTGTCAGGGACAGGGATTAACTATGGCTACACCTTC. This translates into CASSLSGTGINYGYTF.

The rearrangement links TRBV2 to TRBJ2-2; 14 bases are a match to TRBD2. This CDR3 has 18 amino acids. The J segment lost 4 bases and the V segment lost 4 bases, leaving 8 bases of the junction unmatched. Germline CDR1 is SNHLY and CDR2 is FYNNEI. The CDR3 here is CASSVSGLAGVATGELFF. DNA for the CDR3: TGTGCCAGCAGTGTCTCGGGACTAGCGGGGGTAGCCACCGGGGAGCTGTTTTTT. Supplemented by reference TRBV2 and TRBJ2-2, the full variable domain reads EPEVTQTPSHQVTQMGQEVILRCVPISNHLYFYWYRQILGQKVEFLVSFYNNEISEKSEIFDDQFSVERPDGSNFTLKIRSTKLEDSAMYFCASSVSGLAGVATGELFFGEGSRLTVL.

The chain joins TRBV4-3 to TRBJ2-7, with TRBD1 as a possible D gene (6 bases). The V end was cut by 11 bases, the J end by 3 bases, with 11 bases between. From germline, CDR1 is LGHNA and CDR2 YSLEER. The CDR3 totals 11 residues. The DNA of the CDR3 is TGCGCCCTCACAGGGCTCTACGAGCAGTACTTC. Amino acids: CALTGLYEQYF.

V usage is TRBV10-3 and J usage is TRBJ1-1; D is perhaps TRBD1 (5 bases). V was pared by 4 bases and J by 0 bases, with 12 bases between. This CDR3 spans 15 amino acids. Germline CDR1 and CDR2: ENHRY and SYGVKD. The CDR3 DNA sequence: TGTGCCATCAGTGGGGGGAGGAACATGAACACTGAAGCTTTCTTT. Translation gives CAISGGRNMNTEAFF.

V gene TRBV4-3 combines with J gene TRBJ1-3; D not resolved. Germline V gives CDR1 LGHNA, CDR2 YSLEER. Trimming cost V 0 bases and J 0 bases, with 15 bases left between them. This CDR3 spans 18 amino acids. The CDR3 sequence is CASSQDWSSPRSGNTIYF. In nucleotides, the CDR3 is TGCGCCAGCAGCCAAGATTGGAGCAGTCCCCGCTCTGGAAACACCATATATTTT.

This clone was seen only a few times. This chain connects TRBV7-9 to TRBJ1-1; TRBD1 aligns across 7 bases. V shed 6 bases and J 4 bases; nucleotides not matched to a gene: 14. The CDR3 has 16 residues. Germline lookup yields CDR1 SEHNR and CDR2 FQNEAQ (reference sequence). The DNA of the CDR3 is TGTGCCAGCAGTCAAGCTCGGACAGGAGAGGGCACTGAAGCTTTCTTT. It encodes CASSQARTGEGTEAFF. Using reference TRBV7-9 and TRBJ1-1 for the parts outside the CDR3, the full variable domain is DTGVSQNPRHKITKRGQNVTFRCDPISEHNRLYWYRQTLGQGPEFLTYFQNEAQLEKSRLLSDRFSAERPKGSFSTLEIQRTEQGDSAMYLCASSQARTGEGTEAFFGQGTRLTVV.

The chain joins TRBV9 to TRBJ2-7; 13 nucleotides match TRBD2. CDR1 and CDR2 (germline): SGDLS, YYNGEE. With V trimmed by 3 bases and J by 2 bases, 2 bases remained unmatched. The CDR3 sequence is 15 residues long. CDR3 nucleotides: TGTGCCAGCAGCGCGGGACTAGCGGGGACCTACGAGCAGTACTTC. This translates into CASSAGLAGTYEQYF.

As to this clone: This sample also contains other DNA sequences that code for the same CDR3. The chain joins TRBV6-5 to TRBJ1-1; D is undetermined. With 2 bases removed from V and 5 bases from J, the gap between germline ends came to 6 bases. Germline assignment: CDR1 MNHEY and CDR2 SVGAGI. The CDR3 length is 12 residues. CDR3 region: CASSYEGTEAFF. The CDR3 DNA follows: TGTGCCAGCAGTTACGAGGGAACTGAAGCTTTCTTT.

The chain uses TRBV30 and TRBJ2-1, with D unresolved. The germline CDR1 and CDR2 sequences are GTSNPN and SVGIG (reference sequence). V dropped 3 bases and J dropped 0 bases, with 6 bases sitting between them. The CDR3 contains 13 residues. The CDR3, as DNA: TGTGCCTGGAGCGCGGTCTCCTACAATGAGCAGTTCTTC. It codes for CAWSAVSYNEQFF.

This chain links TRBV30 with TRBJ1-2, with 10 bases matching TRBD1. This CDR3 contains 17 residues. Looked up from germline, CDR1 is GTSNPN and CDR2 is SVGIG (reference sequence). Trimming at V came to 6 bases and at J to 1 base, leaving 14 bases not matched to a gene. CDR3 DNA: TGTGCCTGCCTAATAGAGGGACAGGGGAAAGATAACTATGGCTACACCTTC. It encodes CACLIEGQGKDNYGYTF.

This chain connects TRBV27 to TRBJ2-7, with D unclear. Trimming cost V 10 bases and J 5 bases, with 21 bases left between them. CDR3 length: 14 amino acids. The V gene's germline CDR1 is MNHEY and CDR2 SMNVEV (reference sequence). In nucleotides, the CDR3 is TGTGCCAACTCGATCCGGAGAGGTATCGACGAGCAGTACTTC. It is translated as CANSIRRGIDEQYF.

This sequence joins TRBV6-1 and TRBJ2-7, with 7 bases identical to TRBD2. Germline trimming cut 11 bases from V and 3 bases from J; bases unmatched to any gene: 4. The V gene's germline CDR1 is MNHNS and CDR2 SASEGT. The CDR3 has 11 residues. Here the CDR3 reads CAAGGIYEQYF. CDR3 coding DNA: TGTGCCGCCGGGGGGATCTACGAGCAGTACTTC.